The 29 T cell receptor beta chains given below trace back to one sample, sequenced in a study of early T cells in non-severe SARS-CoV-2 infection (dated by TCRdb to the early 2020s). The receptor library was made with 5' RACE. The listed sequencing device is NextSeq 500. TCRdb trimmed the raw reads at Q25, called clones with MiXCR and kept productive beta chains. When rows share a CDR3 protein, they turn into one entry using the most common DNA and genes. The sample profile shows over 90,000 distinct CDR3 sequences; more than 10% of them were found once. Approximately 4.7% of the sample is taken by the ten largest. Sample: whole blood, taken at baseline. All receptors derive from an adult who was a healthcare worker with PCR-confirmed SARS-CoV-2 infection or an uninfected control (not recorded which).

This clonotype has ten or more counts. The rearrangement joins TRBV29-1 to TRBJ2-1; D is ambiguous. V lost 3 bases and J 4 bases, leaving 7 bases between the germline ends. The CDR3 is 12 amino acids. Per the germline V gene, CDR1 is SQVTM and CDR2 is ANQGSEA. CDR3 sequence (DNA): TGCAGCGTTGACCCCGGATACAATGAGCAGTTCTTC. Amino acids: CSVDPGYNEQFF.

This clonotype was seen many times. The rearrangement joins TRBV15 to TRBJ1-2; 7 positions agree with TRBD1. The CDR3 spans 15 residues. Germline CDR1 is LNHNV and CDR2 is YYDKDF (reference sequence). Trimming took 1 base from V and 2 from J; bases not matched to a gene: 4. The DNA of the CDR3 is TGTGCCACCAGCAGAGGACAGGGCAGGAACTATGGCTACACCTTC. It yields the protein CATSRGQGRNYGYTF.

The chain couples TRBV6-5 to TRBJ2-6; D uncertain. Germline CDR1 and CDR2: MNHEY and SVGAGI. This CDR3 has 14 residues. Between the trimmed V and J ends, which lost 6 bases and 0 bases, there was a span of 6 bases. CDR3 amino acids: CASRVTSGANVLTF. CDR3 DNA: TGTGCCAGCAGGGTGACCTCTGGGGCCAACGTCCTGACTTTC.

This clonotype was counted between two and nine times. The genes are TRBV20-1 and TRBJ1-3; possible D gene TRBD1, 5 bases. CDR1 is DFQATT, CDR2 SNEGSKA, per germline (reference sequence). Trimming pared 1 base from V and 2 bases from J, leaving 6 bases between. This CDR3 has 13 residues. The CDR3 here is CSARAGPGNTIYF. The CDR3 DNA is TGCAGTGCTAGAGCGGGGCCTGGAAACACCATATATTTT.

This clonotype was recorded many times. This chain links TRBV19 with TRBJ2-7; D uncertain. This CDR3 contains 15 residues. V was pared by 5 bases and J by 2 bases, with 16 bases between. In germline, CDR1 is LNHDA, CDR2 SQIVND (reference sequence). Here the CDR3 DNA reads TGTGCCAGTAGTCCCCGAAGCTTCGGTACCTACGAGCAGTACTTC. As protein: CASSPRSFGTYEQYF.

This clonotype was seen ten or more times. This chain links TRBV11-2 with TRBJ1-2, with no clear D. V lost 0 bases and J 0 bases, leaving 8 bases between the germline ends. Germline V CDR1 and CDR2: SGHAT, FQNNGV. This CDR3 spans 15 amino acids. CDR3 sequence (DNA): TGTGCCAGCAGCTTAGAGTTCCGGGCTAACTATGGCTACACCTTC. Its translation is CASSLEFRANYGYTF.

The rearrangement joins TRBV7-3 to TRBJ2-2; D gene unclear. V shed 4 bases and J shed 3 bases, with 3 bases lying between them. CDR1 SGHTA and CDR2 FQGTGA come from the germline V gene. The CDR3 totals 12 residues. CDR3 amino acids: CASSYDTGELFF. The CDR3 region has the DNA TGTGCCAGCAGCTACGACACCGGGGAGCTGTTTTTT.

The gene calls are TRBV3-1 and TRBJ2-7, with D perhaps TRBD1 (5 bases). The V gene's germline CDR1 is LGHDT and CDR2 YNNKEL (reference sequence). The V end lost 3 bases, the J end lost 6 bases, and 12 bases lay between the germline ends. The CDR3 extends over 13 amino acids. CDR3 DNA: TGTGCCAGCAGCCACTTGGGGCTACCCGAGCAGTACTTC. Translating gives CASSHLGLPEQYF.

The J gene is TRBJ1-6, the V gene TRBV20-1, with D possibly TRBD1 on 5 matching bases. The V and J ends lost 3 bases and 9 bases respectively, with 12 bases between them. The germline V gene encodes CDR1 DFQATT and CDR2 SNEGSKA (reference sequence). This CDR3 is built from 13 residues. The CDR3 protein is CSARSRAGSPLHF. For the CDR3, the DNA is TGCAGTGCTAGGTCCAGGGCAGGTTCACCCCTCCACTTT.

This clonotype has ten or more counts. This chain uses TRBV6-6 with TRBJ2-3; D is unresolved. Germline V gives CDR1 MNHNY, CDR2 SVGAGI (reference sequence). Trimming stripped 2 bases from V and 0 bases from J, with 9 bases between. The CDR3 has 15 amino acids. The CDR3 is CASSYRTPSTDTQYF. DNA for the CDR3: TGTGCCAGCAGTTACCGCACACCTAGCACAGATACGCAGTATTTT.

Ten or more counts support this clonotype. J is TRBJ1-1 and V is TRBV5-1, with no clear D. The V and J ends lost 7 bases and 1 base respectively, with 14 bases between them. The CDR3 has 14 amino acids. Per germline, CDR1 SGHRS and CDR2 YFSETQ. The CDR3 spells CASRRGTPNTEAFF. The CDR3 DNA follows: TGCGCCAGCCGCCGGGGTACGCCGAACACTGAAGCTTTCTTT.

This clonotype was counted only a few times. The chain joins TRBV3-1 to TRBJ2-2; D is possibly TRBD1 or TRBD2 (6 bases each). With 4 bases removed from V and 1 base from J, the gap between germline ends came to 19 bases. Germline V lookup: CDR1 LGHDT, CDR2 YNNKEL (reference sequence). The CDR3 is 18 residues long. This chain's CDR3 is CASSPRGVGGRNTGELFF. The CDR3 DNA follows: TGTGCCAGCAGCCCACGGGGAGTCGGGGGCCGGAACACCGGGGAGCTGTTTTTT.

This clonotype has more than one count but fewer than ten. This rearrangement joins TRBV20-1 to TRBJ2-1, with TRBD2 matching 7 bases. With V trimmed by 3 bases and J by 8 bases, 13 bases remained unmatched. Germline CDR1 reads DFQATT; CDR2 reads SNEGSKA (reference sequence). CDR3 size: 15 residues. The CDR3 bases are TGCAGTGCTAGTTACGAGGCTAGCGGTCCTGATGAGCAGTTCTTC. Translating gives CSASYEASGPDEQFF.

The chain uses TRBV12-3 or TRBV12-4 and TRBJ1-5; D uncertain. The CDR3 has 13 residues. Trimming stripped 1 base from V and 4 bases from J, with 5 bases between. The CDR3 region is CASSLVVNQPQHF. In DNA form, the CDR3 reads TGTGCCAGCAGTTTAGTCGTAAATCAGCCCCAGCATTTT.

Only a few counts were recorded for this clonotype. V is TRBV6-5 and J is TRBJ2-7; 8 bases match TRBD1. Per germline, CDR1 MNHEY and CDR2 SVGAGI. The CDR3 runs 14 residues. Trimming removed 2 bases from V and 4 bases from J; junction bases left unmatched: 4. CDR3: CASSYGQGRYEQYF. In DNA form, the CDR3 reads TGTGCCAGCAGTTACGGACAGGGTCGATACGAGCAGTACTTC.

This clonotype has more than one count but fewer than ten. The chain links TRBV20-1 to TRBJ2-3; D is unresolved. V lost 3 bases and J 5 bases, leaving 3 bases between the germline ends. This CDR3 contains 10 residues. Germline CDR1 reads DFQATT; CDR2 reads SNEGSKA (reference sequence). The DNA of the CDR3 is TGCAGTGCTAGTGGAGATACGCAGTATTTT. Translating gives CSASGDTQYF.

Many counts were recorded for this clonotype. This chain links TRBV6-6 with TRBJ1-5, with D possibly TRBD1 on 6 matching bases. The CDR3 length is 15 residues. V was cut by 7 bases and J by 0 bases, with 13 bases left in between. Germline CDR1 MNHNY, CDR2 SVGAGI (reference sequence). The CDR3: CASTPGEISNQPQHF. In nucleotides, the CDR3 is TGTGCCAGCACCCCAGGGGAGATTAGCAATCAGCCCCAGCATTTT.

This chain's CDR3 is CASSPGGGQNEKLFF. The CDR3 DNA reads TGTGCCAGCAGCCCTGGGGGCGGACAGAATGAAAAACTGTTTTTT. The gene calls are TRBV12-3 or TRBV12-4 and TRBJ1-4; a possible D gene is TRBD1 (6 bases). The CDR3 sequence is 15 residues long. The V end was cut by 6 bases, the J end by 5 bases, with 16 bases between.

The rearrangement uses TRBV29-1 and TRBJ2-7; 9 bases align to TRBD1. Trimming removed 4 bases from V and 5 bases from J; junction bases left unmatched: 9. The CDR3 length is 14 residues. Germline CDR1 SQVTM, CDR2 ANQGSEA. The CDR3, as DNA: TGCAGCGTTGCTAGGACAGGGGTTAGGGACGAGCAGTACTTC. Protein: CSVARTGVRDEQYF.

This clonotype was counted ten times or more. The chain has TRBV5-4 and TRBJ2-2; D is ambiguous. Germline V CDR1 and CDR2: SGHNT, YYREEE (reference sequence). The CDR3 is 15 amino acids. Trimming took off 9 bases at V and 0 bases at J, with 15 bases between the two ends. The CDR3 nucleotides are TGTGCCATTGTACTCTCCCCCTCGAACACCGGGGAGCTGTTTTTT. The encoded protein is CAIVLSPSNTGELFF.

The chain joins TRBV20-1 to TRBJ2-1; 9 bases are a match to TRBD1. V was pared by 7 bases and J by 6 bases, with 7 bases of the junction left unmatched. The CDR3 sequence is 13 residues long. CDR1 and CDR2 from the germline V gene are DFQATT and SNEGSKA (reference sequence). DNA of the CDR3: TGCAGTGTTCATAAGGACAGGGGCAATGAGCAGTTCTTC. It is translated as CSVHKDRGNEQFF.

The rearrangement joins TRBV29-1 to TRBJ2-7; 9 bases agree with TRBD1. This CDR3 has 13 amino acids. Germline CDR1 and CDR2: SQVTM and ANQGSEA. The J segment lost 3 bases and the V segment lost 6 bases, leaving 6 bases of the junction unmatched. CDR3 residues: CSVGTGFSYEQYF. In DNA, the CDR3 is TGCAGCGTGGGGACAGGGTTTAGCTACGAGCAGTACTTC.

J is TRBJ2-7 and V is TRBV29-1, with 7 bases fitting TRBD1. The CDR3 has 12 residues. V gave up 3 bases and J gave up 4 bases; unmatched junction bases: 3. Germline CDR1 and CDR2: SQVTM and ANQGSEA. CDR3 protein: CSVEQGDYEQYF. The CDR3 region has the DNA TGCAGCGTTGAGCAGGGGGATTACGAGCAGTACTTC.

This clonotype was seen many times. The chain couples TRBV3-1 to TRBJ2-7; TRBD2 agrees at 8 bases. The CDR3 is made up of 13 amino acids. The J segment lost 9 bases and the V segment lost 1 base, leaving 5 bases of the junction unmatched. Looked up from germline, CDR1 is LGHDT and CDR2 is YNNKEL (reference sequence). CDR3 residues: CASSQVVGRVQYF. As DNA, the CDR3 is TGTGCCAGCAGCCAAGTTGTCGGGAGGGTGCAGTACTTC.

In its sample, this clonotype was seen many times. The genes are TRBV28 and TRBJ2-3, with D possibly called TRBD1 or TRBD2 (5 bases each). V was shortened by 8 bases and J by 3 bases, with 18 bases between the two germline ends. This CDR3 contains 15 residues. From germline, CDR1 is MDHEN and CDR2 SYDVKM. CDR3 amino acids: CASGLTGAKTDTQYF. The CDR3 DNA reads as TGTGCCAGCGGCCTGACCGGGGCCAAAACAGATACGCAGTATTTT.

This chain joins TRBV7-2 and TRBJ2-7, with TRBD1 matching over 12 bases. V was pared by 5 bases and J by 7 bases, with 12 bases of the junction left unmatched. The germline V gene has CDR1 SGHTA and CDR2 FQGNSA. CDR3 size: 16 residues. The CDR3 coding sequence is TGTGCCAGCAGCCTAAGATCGGGACAGGGGGCAGGGGAGCAGTACTTC. It specifies CASSLRSGQGAGEQYF.

The genes are TRBV9 and TRBJ2-1; 7 bases map to TRBD2. The CDR3 covers 14 residues. Germline CDR1 and CDR2: SGDLS and YYNGEE. V lost 10 bases, J lost 0 bases, and 7 bases stayed unmatched. The chain's CDR3 is CAAGDGSSYNEQFF. The CDR3 DNA reads as TGTGCCGCGGGGGACGGCAGCTCCTACAATGAGCAGTTCTTC.

This rearrangement joins TRBV19 to TRBJ1-2; D is unresolved. The germline V and J ends were trimmed by 4 bases and 0 bases, with 9 bases remaining between them. CDR1 is LNHDA, CDR2 SQIVND, per germline (reference sequence). CDR3 length equals 14 residues. For the CDR3, the DNA is TGTGCCAGTAGTACAGGACCGGCTAACTATGGCTACACCTTC. This gives the protein CASSTGPANYGYTF.

This clonotype was counted only a few times. The chain joins TRBV5-1 to TRBJ2-7, with D perhaps TRBD2 (6 bases). The germline gives CDR1 SGHRS, CDR2 YFSETQ. The CDR3 has 14 residues. Trimming took 2 bases from V and 5 from J, leaving 14 bases between them. CDR3 nucleotides: TGCGCCAGCAGCTTTAGCGGCGGTGCCCACGAGCAGTACTTC. Its protein is CASSFSGGAHEQYF.